These 8 T cell receptor beta chains were all obtained from the same sample, sequenced in a study of blood T cell repertoires in COVID-19 (dated by TCRdb to the early 2020s). The library relied on the immunoSEQ multiplex PCR assay. The immuneACCESS repertoire file appears here via TCRdb, limited to in-frame rearrangements. These files lack a portion of the clones; in checked studies, under half of the deficit traces to unresolved V genes, and the cause of the others is not known. This sample has 130,000 to 150,000 clones in its table, and around 78% of those were observed once. The ten largest clones capture approximately 2% of the sample. Sequenced material: peripheral blood. These TCRs come from an older woman with acute or convalescent COVID-19.

The rearrangement uses TRBV19 and TRBJ2-7; 8 positions agree with TRBD1. CDR3 length: 15 residues. With 1 base clipped from V and 2 bases from J, the junction kept 4 bases outside the gene matches. The germline V gene encodes CDR1 LNHDA and CDR2 SQIVND (reference sequence). As DNA, the CDR3 is TGTGCCAGTAGTATAGTGCAGGGGGCAACCTACGAGCAGTACTTC. Translation gives CASSIVQGATYEQYF.

With regard to this clone: The same CDR3 can be traced to other DNA sequences in this sample. The chain recombines TRBV12-3 or TRBV12-4 with TRBJ2-5; tentative D call: TRBD2 (6 bases). The CDR3 loop spans 12 amino acids. The germline V and J ends were trimmed by 7 bases and 8 bases, with 14 bases remaining between them. The CDR3 DNA sequence: TGTGCCAGCAATTGGGGAGGAGAAACCCAGTACTTC. Amino acid sequence: CASNWGGETQYF.

A note on this clone: This same CDR3 is encoded by further DNA sequences in the sample. V is TRBV27 and J is TRBJ1-2; 11 positions match TRBD1. This CDR3 has 15 residues. Germline values: CDR1 MNHEY, CDR2 SMNVEV (reference sequence). Trimming cost V 3 bases and J 4 bases; bases outside gene matches: 4. The CDR3 is CASSLSGTGGYGYTF. CDR3 in DNA: TGTGCCAGCAGTTTGTCCGGGACAGGGGGCTATGGCTACACCTTC.

V and J are TRBV28 and TRBJ2-2, with 7 bases matching TRBD1. Trimming cost V 8 bases and J 4 bases; bases outside gene matches: 4. The CDR3 extends over 13 amino acids. CDR1 MDHEN and CDR2 SYDVKM come from the germline V gene. In DNA form, the CDR3 reads TGTGCCAGCCGGGCAGGGGGCACCGGGGAGCTGTTTTTT. Amino acid sequence: CASRAGGTGELFF.

The chain joins TRBV3-1 (or the pseudogene TRBV3-2) to TRBJ2-3; D possibly corresponds to TRBD2 (5 bases). The ends were cut back, 6 bases at V and 2 bases at J, with 15 bases in the middle. Germline assignment: CDR1 LGHDT and CDR2 YNNKEL (reference sequence). The CDR3 sequence is 15 residues long. CDR3 residues: CASSVGLRNTDTQYF. In DNA, the CDR3 is TGTGCCAGCAGTGTCGGACTCCGGAACACAGATACGCAGTATTTT.

The CDR3 region is CASGGWGVTEAFF. In DNA, the CDR3 is TGTGCCAGTGGGGGTTGGGGGGTCACTGAAGCTTTCTTT. This chain links TRBV6-5 with TRBJ1-1, with D possibly being TRBD1 (5 bases). This CDR3 has 13 residues. In germline, CDR1 is MNHEY, CDR2 SVGAGI. V dropped 9 bases and J dropped 4 bases, with 15 bases sitting between them.

The chain couples TRBV11-2 to TRBJ2-7; weak D call: TRBD1 (5 bases). The CDR3 sequence is 16 residues long. Deletions cut 5 bases from V and 3 bases from J, with 20 bases between. The germline gives CDR1 SGHAT, CDR2 FQNNGV. This CDR3 is CASSAPRPGSFYEQYF. The CDR3 DNA reads as TGTGCCAGCAGCGCCCCTCGGCCAGGGTCTTTCTACGAGCAGTACTTC. The full variable domain, with the rest looked up from reference TRBV11-2 and TRBJ2-7, is EAGVAQSPRYKIIEKRQSVAFWCNPISGHATLYWYQQILGQGPKLLIQFQNNGVVDDSQLPKDRFSAERLKGVDSTLKIQPAKLEDSAVYLCASSAPRPGSFYEQYFGPGTRLTVT.

This clone was picked up a small number of times. The CDR3 coding sequence is TGTGCCAGCAGCCCCGGACAGCGCAATCAGCCCCAGCATTTT. Translating gives CASSPGQRNQPQHF. The chain recombines TRBV3-1 (or the pseudogene TRBV3-2) with TRBJ1-5; TRBD1 might be the D (6 bases). This CDR3 has 14 amino acids. Deletions cut 4 bases from V and 2 bases from J, with 9 bases between. Per the germline V gene, CDR1 is LGHDT and CDR2 is YNNKEL (reference sequence).